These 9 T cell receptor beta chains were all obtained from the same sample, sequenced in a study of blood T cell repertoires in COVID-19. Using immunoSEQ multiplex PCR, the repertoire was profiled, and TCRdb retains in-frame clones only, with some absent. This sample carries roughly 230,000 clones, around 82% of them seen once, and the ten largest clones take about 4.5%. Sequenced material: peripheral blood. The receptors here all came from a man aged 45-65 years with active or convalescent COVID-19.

CDR3 nucleotides: TGTGCCAGCAGGAAAGGGACAGGGGGGAACACTGAAGCTTTCTTT. It yields the protein CASRKGTGGNTEAFF. This sequence joins TRBV5-4 and TRBJ1-1; TRBD1 agrees at 11 bases. V dropped 5 bases and J dropped 1; count of bases not matched to a gene: 4. This CDR3 comprises 15 residues. CDR1 is SGHNT, CDR2 YYREEE, per germline (reference sequence).

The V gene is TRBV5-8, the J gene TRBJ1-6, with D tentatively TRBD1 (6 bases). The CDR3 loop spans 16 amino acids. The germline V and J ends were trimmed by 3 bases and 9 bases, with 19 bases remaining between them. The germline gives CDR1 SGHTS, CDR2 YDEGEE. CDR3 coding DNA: TGTGCCAGCAGCTGGACCGGGACAAGTCGATCTTCACCCCTCCACTTT. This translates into CASSWTGTSRSSPLHF.

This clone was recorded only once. CDR3 region: CASGTGGASEAFF. In DNA, the CDR3 is TGTGCCAGTGGAACAGGGGGCGCATCTGAAGCTTTCTTT. The rearrangement links TRBV19 to TRBJ1-1, with 9 bases identical to TRBD1. The CDR3 loop spans 13 amino acids. Per the germline V gene, CDR1 is LNHDA and CDR2 is SQIVND (reference sequence). V was pared by 8 bases and J by 6 bases, with 7 bases of the junction left unmatched.

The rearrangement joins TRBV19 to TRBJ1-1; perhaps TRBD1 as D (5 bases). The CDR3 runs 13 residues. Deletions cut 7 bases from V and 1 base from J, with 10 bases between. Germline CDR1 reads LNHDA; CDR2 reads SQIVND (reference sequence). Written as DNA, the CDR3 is TGTGCCAGTACCCCGGGGGAGAACACTGAAGCTTTCTTT. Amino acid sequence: CASTPGENTEAFF.

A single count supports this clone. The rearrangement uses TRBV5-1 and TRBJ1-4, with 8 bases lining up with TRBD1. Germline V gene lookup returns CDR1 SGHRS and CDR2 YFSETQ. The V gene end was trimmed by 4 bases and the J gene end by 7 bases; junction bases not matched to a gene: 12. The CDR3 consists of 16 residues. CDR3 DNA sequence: TGCGCCAGCAGCCCGGACAGGGCTAGTGATATTGAAAAACTGTTTTTT. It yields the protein CASSPDRASDIEKLFF.

The CDR3 region has the DNA TGCGCCAGCAGTCAATCTGGAGGGGGTGACAGGGGCCGAGGGCCCGGGAACTACGAGCAGTACTTC. Protein: CASSQSGGGDRGRGPGNYEQYF. The gene calls are TRBV23-1 and TRBJ2-7; TRBD1 aligns across 8 bases. TRBV23-1 is an ORF, with its function uncertain. The CDR3 totals 22 residues. Unmatched junction bases numbered 25, after V lost 0 bases and J lost 3 bases.

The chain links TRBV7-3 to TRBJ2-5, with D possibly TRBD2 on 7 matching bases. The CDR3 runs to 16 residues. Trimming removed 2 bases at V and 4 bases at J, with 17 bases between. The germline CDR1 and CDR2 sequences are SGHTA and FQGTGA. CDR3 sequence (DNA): TGTGCCAGCAGCTTATTGGGCGGGGGCTTAGGAGAGACCCAGTACTTC. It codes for CASSLLGGGLGETQYF.

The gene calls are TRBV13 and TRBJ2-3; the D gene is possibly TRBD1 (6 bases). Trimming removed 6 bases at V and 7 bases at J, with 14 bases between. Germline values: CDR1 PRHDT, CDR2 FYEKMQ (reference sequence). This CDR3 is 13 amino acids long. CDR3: CASSYIGTNTQYF. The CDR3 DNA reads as TGTGCCAGCAGTTACATTGGGACAAATACGCAGTATTTT.

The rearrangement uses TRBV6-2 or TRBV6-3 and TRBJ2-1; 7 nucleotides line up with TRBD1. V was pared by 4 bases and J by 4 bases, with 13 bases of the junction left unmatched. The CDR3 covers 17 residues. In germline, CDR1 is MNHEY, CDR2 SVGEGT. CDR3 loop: CASSSDDRADFYNEQFF. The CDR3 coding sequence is TGTGCCAGCAGTTCCGACGACAGGGCTGACTTTTACAATGAGCAGTTCTTC.